Below are 23 T cell receptor beta chains sequenced from a single sample in a study of cytomegalovirus exposure and HLA in healthy donors. The primer mix had 60 Vbeta and 13 Jbeta primers. The table came from immunoSEQ multiplex PCR; TCRdb's copy has only in-frame clones and leaves some out. The sample records around 150,000 clones, 70% to 85% being singletons. Sequencing was carried out using PBMCs. These TCRs come from a man aged 45-65 years in good health and CMV-seropositive.

V gene TRBV9 combines with J gene TRBJ1-1; 7 bases match TRBD1. The CDR3 contains 13 residues. In germline, CDR1 is SGDLS, CDR2 YYNGEE. V trimming: 2 bases; J trimming: 7 bases; junction bases outside the gene matches: 5. CDR3 in amino acids: CASSVGTVGEAFF. The CDR3 bases are TGTGCCAGCAGCGTTGGGACAGTTGGTGAAGCTTTCTTT.

The gene calls are TRBV7-9 and TRBJ2-2; 9 positions agree with TRBD1. CDR1 is SEHNR, CDR2 FQNEAQ, per germline (reference sequence). CDR3 length: 15 amino acids. V was clipped by 4 bases and J by 7 bases; unmatched bases: 7. CDR3 sequence: CASSSRTGEVGELFF. The DNA for the CDR3 is TGTGCCAGCAGCTCTCGGACAGGGGAAGTCGGGGAGCTGTTTTTT.

This clone was detected only once. The CDR3 DNA reads TGTGCCTCGGGTTTTCAGCCCCAGCATTTT. This encodes CASGFQPQHF. The chain combines TRBV28 with TRBJ1-5; D is unclear. Germline V gene lookup returns CDR1 MDHEN and CDR2 SYDVKM. This CDR3 contains 10 residues. The V end lost 11 bases, the J end lost 6 bases, and 8 bases lay between the germline ends.

This clone has just one count. V is TRBV30 and J is TRBJ2-5; 12 nucleotides match TRBD2. J lost 2 bases, V lost 0 bases, and 4 bases had no gene match. The CDR3 is 16 residues long. Germline CDR1 is GTSNPN and CDR2 is SVGIG (reference sequence). CDR3 sequence reads: CAWSVRLAGVQETQYF. The CDR3 DNA is TGTGCCTGGAGTGTACGACTAGCGGGAGTTCAAGAGACCCAGTACTTC.

This clone was seen once. The genes are TRBV19 and TRBJ1-5; 8 bases are shared with TRBD1. V shed 2 bases and J 5 bases; nucleotides not matched to a gene: 5. The CDR3 is made up of 15 amino acids. Germline V gene sequence: CDR1 LNHDA, CDR2 SQIVND (reference sequence). The CDR3 reads CASSIWQGADQPQHF. Written as DNA, the CDR3 is TGTGCCAGTAGTATATGGCAGGGGGCTGATCAGCCCCAGCATTTT.

The DNA for the CDR3 is TGCGCCAGCAGTGAGGGTCGGGGGGCCCGCGGGACAGATACGCAGTATTTT. Translation gives CASSEGRGARGTDTQYF. The V gene is TRBV10-1, the J gene TRBJ2-3, with a weak D call TRBD2 (7 bases). CDR3 size: 17 residues. CDR1 is WNHNN and CDR2 is SYGVQD in the germline V gene (reference sequence). V was cut by 2 bases and J by 3 bases, with 18 bases left in between.

The chain uses TRBV5-1 and TRBJ1-6, with unresolved D. CDR3 length equals 12 residues. The V end lost 10 bases, the J end lost 7 bases, and 12 bases lay between the germline ends. Looked up from germline, CDR1 is SGHRS and CDR2 is YFSETQ. The CDR3 loop is CASRAGNSPLHF. The DNA of the CDR3 is TGCGCCTCCCGGGCGGGGAATTCACCCCTCCACTTT.

The CDR3 nucleotides read TGTGCCAGCAGCCTCCGAACTAGCGGGGGGACCGGGGAGCTGTTTTTT. Protein sequence: CASSLRTSGGTGELFF. V gene TRBV5-6 combines with J gene TRBJ2-2; the match to TRBD2 covers 12 bases. The germline V gene encodes CDR1 SGHDT and CDR2 YYEEEE. Losses at the gene ends were 4 bases for V and 5 bases for J; bases not matched to a gene: 6. This CDR3 spans 16 amino acids.

This chain connects TRBV4-1 to TRBJ1-5; D is uncertain. CDR1 MGHRA and CDR2 YSYEKL come from the germline V gene. This CDR3 has 13 amino acids. With 0 bases removed from V and 9 bases from J, the gap between germline ends came to 9 bases. CDR3 sequence: CASSQDDAMPQHF. CDR3 DNA: TGCGCCAGCAGCCAAGACGATGCTATGCCCCAGCATTTT.

The chain recombines TRBV27 with TRBJ1-5, with D possibly being TRBD1 (6 bases). The CDR3 contains 15 residues. Deletions cut 4 bases from V and 4 bases from J, with 14 bases between. Germline-derived CDR1 and CDR2 are MNHEY and SMNVEV (reference sequence). The CDR3 loop reads CASSWAGQLNQPQHF. Here the CDR3 DNA reads TGTGCCAGCAGTTGGGCTGGACAGCTTAATCAGCCCCAGCATTTT.

The V call is TRBV7-8, the J call TRBJ2-1, with a tentative D call TRBD1 (6 bases). The CDR3 consists of 19 residues. Germline CDR1 SGHVS, CDR2 FQNEAQ. V was cut by 2 bases and J by 3 bases, with 23 bases left in between. The CDR3 protein is CASSLSLGGPAELYNEQFF. DNA of the CDR3: TGTGCCAGCAGCTTAAGTTTAGGGGGACCAGCGGAACTCTACAATGAGCAGTTCTTC.

The chain is built from TRBV7-6 and TRBJ2-5; 10 bases agree with TRBD1. The CDR3 runs 16 residues. From germline, CDR1 is SGHVS and CDR2 FNYEAQ. V shed 4 bases, J shed 4 bases, and the junction held 9 bases outside the gene matches. The CDR3 region has the DNA TGTGCCAGCAGCTCCTTCGGGACAGGGGCGGGAGAGACCCAGTACTTC. Translating it yields CASSSFGTGAGETQYF.

The chain joins TRBV6-5 to TRBJ1-2; TRBD1 matches 7 bases. Unmatched junction bases numbered 10, after V lost 5 bases and J lost 4 bases. In germline, CDR1 is MNHEY, CDR2 SVGAGI. The CDR3 has 15 residues. The CDR3 DNA reads TGTGCCAGCAGTGGCCTCACAGGGGTCGGCTATGGCTACACCTTC. Residues: CASSGLTGVGYGYTF.

This chain uses TRBV27 with TRBJ1-5; the D is unclear. Trimming pared 3 bases from V and 5 bases from J, leaving 8 bases between. From germline, CDR1 is MNHEY and CDR2 SMNVEV (reference sequence). CDR3 length: 13 residues. CDR3 region: CASSFRRHQPQHF. The CDR3 DNA is TGTGCCAGCAGTTTCCGCAGGCATCAGCCCCAGCATTTT.

The rearrangement uses TRBV25-1 and TRBJ2-5, with a possible D match to TRBD2 (7 bases). Trimming pared 4 bases from V and 5 bases from J, leaving 11 bases between. The CDR3 runs 13 residues. Germline V gene sequence: CDR1 MGHDK, CDR2 SYGVNS. CDR3 sequence (DNA): TGTGCCAGCAGTGCGGGGGGCGATGAGACCCAGTACTTC. This encodes CASSAGGDETQYF.

V and J are TRBV6-1 and TRBJ1-1; 8 bases are a match to TRBD1. With V trimmed by 8 bases and J by 5 bases, 7 bases remained unmatched. Germline lookup yields CDR1 MNHNS and CDR2 SASEGT. This CDR3 is 13 amino acids long. CDR3 in amino acids: CASSPRDRTEAFF. The CDR3 nucleotides are TGTGCCAGCTCCCCCAGGGACAGGACTGAAGCTTTCTTT.

J is TRBJ2-7 and V is TRBV14; D is uncertain. Germline lookup yields CDR1 SGHDN and CDR2 FVKESK. The CDR3 length is 13 residues. Trimming took 0 bases from V and 6 from J, leaving 9 bases between them. As DNA, the CDR3 is TGTGCCAGCAGCCAAGATTGGAGCGTCGAGCAGTACTTC. The encoded protein is CASSQDWSVEQYF.

CDR3 sequence (DNA): TGTGCCAGCAGTGAAATACCAGGGGGAAACTACGAGCAGTACTTC. This codes for CASSEIPGGNYEQYF. This chain connects TRBV2 to TRBJ2-5; 7 nucleotides line up with TRBD1. The DNA end favors TRBJ2-7, so the J call may be wrong. Per the germline V gene, CDR1 is SNHLY and CDR2 is FYNNEI. CDR3 size: 15 residues.

The V call is TRBV18, the J call TRBJ2-7, with 11 nucleotides matching TRBD2. This CDR3 is 15 amino acids long. Trimming took 1 base from V and 7 from J; bases not matched to a gene: 6. CDR1 is KGHSH, CDR2 LQKENI, per germline. CDR3 sequence: CASSPQTSGAREQYF. In DNA, the CDR3 is TGTGCCAGCTCACCACAGACTAGCGGGGCGAGGGAGCAGTACTTC. Supplemented by reference TRBV18 and TRBJ2-7, the full variable domain reads NAGVMQNPRHLVRRRGQEARLRCSPMKGHSHVYWYRQLPEEGLKFMVYLQKENIIDESGMPKERFSAEFPKEGPSILRIQQVVRGDSAAYFCASSPQTSGAREQYFGPGTRLTVT.

This chain links TRBV6-5 with TRBJ2-3; 9 bases agree with TRBD2. With V trimmed by 8 bases and J by 6 bases, 6 bases remained unmatched. Germline lookup yields CDR1 MNHEY and CDR2 SVGAGI. This CDR3 has 13 residues. CDR3 DNA sequence: TGTGCCAGCGGCGGGGGGGCCGTGGATACGCAGTATTTT. It encodes CASGGGAVDTQYF.

This clone was observed a few times. J is TRBJ2-5 and V is TRBV19, with 9 bases identical to TRBD1. Germline V gene data show CDR1 as LNHDA and CDR2 as SQIVND (reference sequence). The CDR3 runs 14 residues. With V trimmed by 6 bases and J by 5 bases, 7 bases remained unmatched. CDR3 in amino acids: CASRRDRASETQYF. The CDR3 region has the DNA TGTGCCAGTAGAAGGGACAGGGCGTCCGAGACCCAGTACTTC. Filled out from reference TRBV19 and TRBJ2-5, the complete variable domain reads DGGITQSPKYLFRKEGQNVTLSCEQNLNHDAMYWYRQDPGQGLRLIYYSQIVNDFQKGDIAEGYSVSREKKESFPLTVTSAQKNPTAFYLCASRRDRASETQYFGPGTRLLVL.

V usage is TRBV9 and J usage is TRBJ2-7; D may be TRBD2 (5 bases). Per the germline V gene, CDR1 is SGDLS and CDR2 is YYNGEE. V was pared by 0 bases and J by 3 bases, with 10 bases between. CDR3 length: 14 residues. The CDR3: CASSVAAGNYEQYF. The CDR3 DNA reads as TGTGCCAGCAGCGTAGCGGCGGGCAACTACGAGCAGTACTTC.

The table lists this clone with a count of one. The chain combines TRBV6-5 with TRBJ1-6; the D gene is possibly TRBD1 (5 bases). V gave up 2 bases and J gave up 5 bases, with 7 bases separating them. The germline V gene encodes CDR1 MNHEY and CDR2 SVGAGI. The CDR3 runs to 14 residues. This CDR3 reads CASSYGGDNSPLHF. Here the CDR3 DNA reads TGTGCCAGCAGTTACGGAGGGGATAATTCACCCCTCCACTTT.